These 20 T cell receptor beta chains originate from one sample sequenced in a study of Graves' ophthalmopathy and Graves' hyperthyroidism. RNA transcripts yielded amplified TCR beta CDR3 regions. Following a first-round RT-PCR that used HTBI primers, a second-round multiplex PCR was carried out. TCRdb reanalysed the multiplex PCR reads using MiXCR and keeps one entry per CDR3 protein. The repertoire holds about 1.2 million distinct CDR3 sequences, with roughly 35% as singletons. What was sequenced was peripheral blood or thyroid tissue (not recorded which). The source of these receptors is an adult man with Graves' hyperthyroidism.

This sequence joins TRBV2 and TRBJ2-5; 8 nucleotides line up with TRBD1. The CDR3 totals 12 residues. With V trimmed by 10 bases and J by 4 bases, 5 bases remained unmatched. Looked up from germline, CDR1 is SNHLY and CDR2 is FYNNEI. This CDR3 is CATDRGRETQYF. CDR3 nucleotides: TGTGCCACTGACAGGGGTAGAGAGACCCAGTACTTC.

This clonotype was counted many times. One end of the junction is discordant with germline, which a read error may explain. The V call is TRBV4-3, the J call TRBJ2-6; D is possibly TRBD1 or TRBD2 (6 bases each). CDR1 and CDR2 (germline): LGHNA, YSLEER. The CDR3 consists of 14 residues. CDR3 bases: TGTGCCAGCAGCCGGGGGCGTGGGGCCAACGTCCTGACTTTC. Translating it yields CASSRGRGANVLTF.

The table lists this clonotype with a few counts. The V call is TRBV20-1, the J call TRBJ2-7; D remains ambiguous. Germline V gene data show CDR1 as DFQATT and CDR2 as SNEGSKA (reference sequence). Trimming stripped 1 base from V and 7 bases from J, with 8 bases between. The CDR3 totals 11 residues. This chain's CDR3 is CSARVTGEQYF. DNA of the CDR3: TGCAGTGCTAGAGTAACTGGGGAGCAGTACTTC.

This chain connects TRBV12-3 or TRBV12-4 to TRBJ2-5; D tentatively fits TRBD1 or TRBD2 (5 bases each). Deletions cut 8 bases from V and 4 bases from J, with 17 bases between. This CDR3 has 14 residues. This CDR3 reads CASQPGLDRETQYF. For the CDR3, the DNA is TGTGCCAGCCAACCGGGGCTGGATAGAGAGACCCAGTACTTC.

This clonotype has only a few counts. This CDR3 is CASSSDGQGGTGELFF. CDR3 sequence (DNA): TGTGCCAGCAGCTCCGACGGACAGGGAGGGACCGGGGAGCTGTTTTTT. This rearrangement joins TRBV6-4 to TRBJ2-2; D may be TRBD1 (8 bases). The CDR3 totals 16 residues. V shed 6 bases and J shed 5 bases, with 19 bases lying between them. Germline values: CDR1 MRHNA, CDR2 SNTAGT.

The chain couples TRBV24-1 to TRBJ2-7, with 7 bases lining up with TRBD2. The CDR3 is made up of 13 amino acids. After removal of 5 bases from V and 5 bases from J, the junction contained 5 bases not matched to a gene. The germline CDR1 and CDR2 sequences are KGHDR and SFDVKD. The CDR3: CATSGPGGNEQYF. DNA of the CDR3: TGTGCCACCAGTGGCCCGGGAGGCAACGAGCAGTACTTC.

The V gene is TRBV20-1, the J gene TRBJ1-1, with D unresolved. CDR3 length equals 13 residues. The V end was cut by 1 base, the J end by 4 bases, with 10 bases between. Germline loops: CDR1 DFQATT, CDR2 SNEGSKA (reference sequence). CDR3 coding DNA: TGCAGTGCTAGAGCTTGGCGGGGCACTGAAGCTTTCTTT. Its translation: CSARAWRGTEAFF.

This clonotype was found a few times. J is TRBJ1-1 and V is TRBV5-4, with TRBD1 identical over 7 bases. CDR1 and CDR2 (germline): SGHNT, YYREEE (reference sequence). This CDR3 contains 15 residues. V lost 2 bases to trimming and J lost 5 bases; unmatched junction nucleotides: 9. The DNA of the CDR3 is TGTGCCAGCAGCTTTCCACAGGGGAGAGGGACTGAAGCTTTCTTT. It yields the protein CASSFPQGRGTEAFF.

This clonotype was counted many times. The chain is built from TRBV4-3 and TRBJ2-7; weak D call: TRBD2 (6 bases). This CDR3 is built from 14 residues. Trimming took off 1 base at V and 3 bases at J, with 10 bases between the two ends. Germline V gives CDR1 LGHNA, CDR2 YSLEER. CDR3 residues: CASSQGRGGYEQYF. Written as DNA, the CDR3 is TGCGCCAGCAGCCAAGGGAGGGGAGGCTACGAGCAGTACTTC.

As to this clonotype: A much larger clonotype is one base distant, so this may be a read error. The V call is TRBV20-1, the J call TRBJ2-7; D not certain. Germline V gene sequence: CDR1 DFQATT, CDR2 SNEGSKA (reference sequence). The CDR3 is made up of 13 amino acids. CDR3 DNA sequence: TGCAGTGCTGGAGAAGAACGGGTAGGCGAGCAGTACTTC. Translating gives CSAGEERVGEQYF.

This clonotype was seen a handful of times. The J gene is TRBJ1-3, the V gene TRBV3-1; maybe TRBD1 (5 bases). Between the trimmed V and J ends, which lost 4 bases and 4 bases, there was a span of 20 bases. CDR3 length: 17 residues. Germline-derived CDR1 and CDR2 are LGHDT and YNNKEL (reference sequence). CDR3 protein: CASSLPDGLGRGNTIYF. In DNA, the CDR3 is TGTGCCAGCAGCCTCCCTGACGGATTGGGGCGGGGAAACACCATATATTTT.

The CDR3 loop reads CASSLVGVDEKLFF. CDR3 in DNA: TGTGCCAGCAGCTTGGTGGGGGTGGATGAAAAACTGTTTTTT. The chain couples TRBV5-5 to TRBJ1-4; D is perhaps TRBD1 (5 bases). V shed 0 bases and J shed 6 bases, with 9 bases lying between them. This CDR3 comprises 14 residues. Looked up from germline, CDR1 is SGHKS and CDR2 is YYEKEE (reference sequence).

About this clonotype: At one boundary the junction diverges from the germline segment, which might be a read error. V is TRBV7-9 and J is TRBJ2-5; D may be TRBD1 or TRBD2 (6 bases each). The CDR3 sequence is 15 residues long. The germline CDR1 and CDR2 sequences are SEHNR and FQNEAQ (reference sequence). The CDR3 DNA follows: TGCGCCAGCAGCCCCGGAGGGGGGACACAAGAGACCCAGTACTTC. The encoded protein is CASSPGGGTQETQYF.

The chain recombines TRBV14 with TRBJ2-7; D may correspond to TRBD1 or TRBD2 (7 bases each). The V end lost 6 bases, the J end lost 1 base, and 16 bases lay between the germline ends. This CDR3 has 15 residues. From germline, CDR1 is SGHDN and CDR2 FVKESK. The CDR3 DNA is TGTGCCAGCAGTCAGGGGGGGGTTATTTCCTACGAGCAGTACTTC. Its protein is CASSQGGVISYEQYF.

In this sample, this clonotype turned up many times. The chain links TRBV4-2 to TRBJ2-5; 9 nucleotides match TRBD2. The V gene's germline CDR1 is LGHNA and CDR2 YNFKEQ. CDR3 length: 18 amino acids. V was pared by 2 bases and J by 0 bases, with 10 bases of the junction left unmatched. CDR3 sequence: CASSQLKIAGANQETQYF. CDR3 DNA sequence: TGTGCCAGCAGCCAATTAAAAATAGCGGGAGCGAACCAAGAGACCCAGTACTTC.

This clonotype has ten or more counts. This sequence joins TRBV20-1 and TRBJ2-7; 15 bases line up with TRBD2. Germline V CDR1 and CDR2: DFQATT, SNEGSKA (reference sequence). The J segment lost 2 bases and the V segment lost 6 bases, leaving 5 bases of the junction unmatched. The CDR3 runs 15 residues. The DNA for the CDR3 is TGCAGTGCAGGGACTAGCGGGAGGAGTGCCTACGAGCAGTACTTC. It is translated as CSAGTSGRSAYEQYF.

V gene TRBV19 combines with J gene TRBJ2-7; D uncertain. Trimming took off 0 bases at V and 6 bases at J, with 12 bases between the two ends. CDR3 length: 14 residues. Germline CDR1 reads LNHDA; CDR2 reads SQIVND (reference sequence). The CDR3 protein is CASSIDPGTGEQYF. The CDR3 DNA follows: TGTGCCAGTAGTATAGATCCGGGTACCGGCGAGCAGTACTTC.

This clonotype was counted only a few times. V is TRBV11-1 and J is TRBJ2-5; D may be TRBD1 (5 bases). The germline V gene has CDR1 SGHAT and CDR2 FQDESV (reference sequence). V shed 1 base and J shed 0 bases, with 9 bases lying between them. This CDR3 region has 15 residues. The CDR3 is CASSLETANQETQYF. The CDR3 DNA follows: TGTGCCAGCAGCTTAGAGACAGCCAACCAAGAGACCCAGTACTTC. Full variable domain (rest looked up from reference TRBV11-1 and TRBJ2-5): EAEVAQSPRYKITEKSQAVAFWCDPISGHATLYWYRQILGQGPELLVQFQDESVVDDSQLPKDRFSAERLKGVDSTLKIQPAELGDSAMYLCASSLETANQETQYFGPGTRLLVL.

This clonotype has at least ten counts. This chain connects TRBV24-1 to TRBJ1-5, with a weak D call TRBD1 (5 bases). Deletions cut 4 bases from V and 9 bases from J, with 9 bases between. The germline V gene encodes CDR1 KGHDR and CDR2 SFDVKD. This CDR3 contains 12 residues. The CDR3 DNA sequence: TGTGCCACCAGTGACCAGGGTGGGCCCCAGCATTTT. This encodes CATSDQGGPQHF.

At least ten counts were recorded for this clonotype. The rearrangement joins TRBV5-1 to TRBJ1-2, with D possibly TRBD1 on 5 matching bases. Between the trimmed V and J ends, which lost 0 bases and 12 bases, there was a span of 12 bases. This CDR3 comprises 12 residues. Germline V lookup: CDR1 SGHRS, CDR2 YFSETQ. CDR3: CASSLVGEINTF. In DNA form, the CDR3 reads TGCGCCAGCAGCTTGGTGGGGGAAATCAACACCTTC.